The rows below give T cell receptor beta chains drawn from one sample of a study of CD8+CD57+ T cells in acquired aplastic anemia. TCRdb reprocessed the reads with MiXCR, giving one entry per CDR3 protein. The sample comprises under 350,000 distinct CDR3 sequences, roughly 53% of which are singletons, and 1.3% rests with the top ten. Sequenced material: sorted CD4+, CD8+, or CD8+CD57+ T cells (not recorded which) from PBMCs. These receptors originate from a human donor with aplastic anemia. Both conserved end residues are part of each CDR3. Each record gives: CDR3 protein, V gene, J gene.

CDR3: CSARRELGTSGNSYEQYF
V: TRBV20-1
J: TRBJ2-7

CDR3: CASSLAGSEFYGYTF
V: TRBV7-9
J: TRBJ1-2

CDR3: CAISRGLGEVGNQPQHF
V: TRBV10-3
J: TRBJ1-5

CDR3: CSVLGGLDTGELFF
V: TRBV29-1
J: TRBJ2-2

CDR3: CASRGMYRGRLDTQYF
V: TRBV19
J: TRBJ2-3

CDR3: CASSTGEPKPYEQYF
V: TRBV24-1
J: TRBJ2-7

CDR3: CASSWQGTTEAFF
V: TRBV7-6
J: TRBJ1-1

CDR3: CASSLSKTGGLLGQYF
V: TRBV7-9
J: TRBJ2-7

CDR3: CATRSRPYNEQFF
V: TRBV10-3
J: TRBJ2-1

CDR3: CAISESLVSGNTIYF
V: TRBV10-3
J: TRBJ1-3